This T cell receptor (beta chain) is from a study of OX40 agonist ivuxolimab in advanced cancers. Patients were excluded for autoimmune disease history or systemic immunosuppression. Profiled with immunoSEQ multiplex PCR; TCRdb holds only in-frame clones, not every one. This table has tens of thousands of clones, around 85% appearing once. V shed 4 bases, J shed 2 bases, and the junction held 8 bases outside the gene matches. Looked up from germline, CDR1 is SGDLS and CDR2 is YYNGEE. This CDR3 comprises 16 residues. The specimen was CD4+ or CD8+ T cells sorted from blood, collected in a trial of the OX40 agonist ivuxolimab. The chain links TRBV9 to TRBJ2-3; 9 nucleotides agree with TRBD1. This TCR was recovered from an adult with an advanced solid tumor such as melanoma, head and neck, liver or kidney cancer. CDR3 DNA: TGTGCCAGCAGCCCCCGGACAGGGGTCAACACAGATACGCAGTATTTT. Its protein product is CASSPRTGVNTDTQYF.